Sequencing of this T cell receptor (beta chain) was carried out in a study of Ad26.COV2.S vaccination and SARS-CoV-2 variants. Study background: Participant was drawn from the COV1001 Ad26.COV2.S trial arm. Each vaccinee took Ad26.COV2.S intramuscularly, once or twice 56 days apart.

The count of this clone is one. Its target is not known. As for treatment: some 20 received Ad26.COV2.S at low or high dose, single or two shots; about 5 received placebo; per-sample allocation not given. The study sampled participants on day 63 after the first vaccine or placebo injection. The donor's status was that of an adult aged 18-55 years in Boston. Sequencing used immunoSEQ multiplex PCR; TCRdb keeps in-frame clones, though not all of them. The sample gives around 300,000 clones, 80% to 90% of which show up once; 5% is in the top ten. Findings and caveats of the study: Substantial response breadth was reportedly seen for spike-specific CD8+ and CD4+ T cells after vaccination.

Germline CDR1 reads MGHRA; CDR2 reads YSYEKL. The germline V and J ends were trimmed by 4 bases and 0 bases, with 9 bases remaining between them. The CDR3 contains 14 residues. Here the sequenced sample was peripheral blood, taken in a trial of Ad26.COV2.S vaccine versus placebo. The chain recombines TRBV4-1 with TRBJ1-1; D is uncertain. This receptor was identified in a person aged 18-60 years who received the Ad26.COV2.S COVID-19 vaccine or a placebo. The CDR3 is CASSPFGLNTEAFF. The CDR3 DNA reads TGCGCCAGCAGCCCGTTCGGCTTGAACACTGAAGCTTTCTTT.